This is a list of T cell receptor beta chains from one sample in a study of shared clonotypes between healthy human individuals. Clones were sequenced by immunoSEQ multiplex PCR, and TCRdb holds only the in-frame ones, with some missing. Of under 550,000 clones in the sample, 95% to 97% were seen once. Sequencing was carried out using naive CD4+ T cells sorted from blood. The receptor set was obtained from a woman in her twenties or thirties in good health. Each CDR3 is given with its conserved first and last residue. The order of the fields is J gene, clone size, CDR3 length, D gene, V gene, CDR3 DNA, CDR3 protein. A D gene is named only where the DNA matches it firmly. Clone size is stated in some rows and not others, as once, few, many or a class when expanded.

J: TRBJ2-3
size: .
length: 12
D: .
V: TRBV2
DNA: TGTGCCAGCAGTGAAGGAGGGGGGACGCAGTATTTT
CDR3: CASSEGGGTQYF

J: TRBJ2-7
size: .
length: 16
D: TRBD1
V: TRBV6-1
DNA: TGTGCCAGCAGTGCCGGACCGGGACAGGGGCCCTACGAGCAGTACTTC
CDR3: CASSAGPGQGPYEQYF

J: TRBJ1-2
size: .
length: 14
D: TRBD1
V: TRBV6-1
DNA: TGTGCCAGCAGTGAGGACAGGGAAACCTATGGCTACACCTTC
CDR3: CASSEDRETYGYTF

J: TRBJ2-3
size: .
length: 13
D: .
V: TRBV10-3
DNA: TGTGCCATCAGTGGGGAGAGCACAGATACGCAGTATTTT
CDR3: CAISGESTDTQYF

J: TRBJ2-7
size: .
length: 12
D: TRBD2
V: TRBV6-4
DNA: TGTGCCAGCAGGGAAACTAGCGGGAGGGAGTACTTC
CDR3: CASRETSGREYF

J: TRBJ2-7
size: .
length: 14
D: TRBD2
V: TRBV13
DNA: TGTGCCAGCAGCGTAAGCGGGAGGTCTTACGAGCAGTACTTC
CDR3: CASSVSGRSYEQYF

J: TRBJ1-2
size: once
length: 15
D: .
V: TRBV5-1
DNA: TGCGCCAGCAGCAATGTCAGGGGAGCTAACTATGGCTACACCTTC
CDR3: CASSNVRGANYGYTF

J: TRBJ2-7
size: .
length: 21
D: .
V: TRBV21-1
DNA: TGTGCCAGCTTGCAGGGTGGGGAAAGGACTAGCGCCTTTCGTTCCAACTACGAGCAGTACTTC
CDR3: CASLQGGERTSAFRSNYEQYF

J: TRBJ2-2
size: .
length: 16
D: TRBD2
V: TRBV11-2
DNA: TGTGCCAGCAGGACTATAGCGGGAGGGGGCACCGGGGAGCTGTTTTTT
CDR3: CASRTIAGGGTGELFF

J: TRBJ2-2
size: once
length: 19
D: TRBD2
V: TRBV7-8
DNA: TGTGCCAGCAGCACCAGACGGGTGTTCGGGAGGGCCGAGACCGGGGAGCTGTTTTTT
CDR3: CASSTRRVFGRAETGELFF

J: TRBJ2-3
size: .
length: 15
D: .
V: TRBV19
DNA: TGTGCCAGTAGTATTACCGGGCCTGCCGCAGATACGCAGTATTTT
CDR3: CASSITGPAADTQYF

J: TRBJ2-1
size: .
length: 16
D: TRBD2
V: TRBV2
DNA: TGTGCCAGCAGTGGAATCCTAGCGGGGTCCTACAATGAGCAGTTCTTC
CDR3: CASSGILAGSYNEQFF

J: TRBJ1-4
size: .
length: 13
D: TRBD1
V: TRBV19
DNA: TGTGCCATCCGAGGGGGCACTAATGAAAAACTGTTTTTT
CDR3: CAIRGGTNEKLFF

J: TRBJ2-5
size: .
length: 14
D: .
V: TRBV29-1
DNA: TGCAGCGTTGGGGGACGAGGAGGAGAGGAGACCCAGTACTTC
CDR3: CSVGGRGGEETQYF

J: TRBJ2-7
size: .
length: 14
D: TRBD1
V: TRBV6-5
DNA: TGTGCCAGCAGTCAGGACAGGGGGCTGAACGAGCAGTACTTC
CDR3: CASSQDRGLNEQYF

J: TRBJ2-6
size: .
length: 17
D: TRBD1
V: TRBV28
DNA: TGTGCCAGCAGTCGGGACAGGGGAACCTCTGGGGCCAACGTCCTGACTTTC
CDR3: CASSRDRGTSGANVLTF

J: TRBJ2-1
size: .
length: 14
D: .
V: TRBV5-6
DNA: TGTGCCAGCAGCCCCCTCAACTCCTACAATGAGCAGTTCTTC
CDR3: CASSPLNSYNEQFF

J: TRBJ1-2
size: once
length: 13
D: .
V: TRBV28
DNA: TGTGCCAGCAGTCAAGGGGTAACTTATGGCTACACCTTC
CDR3: CASSQGVTYGYTF

J: TRBJ2-1
size: .
length: 14
D: TRBD1
V: TRBV10-3
DNA: TGTGCCGTATCGCAGGGGGCGGAGAACAATGAGCAGTTCTTC
CDR3: CAVSQGAENNEQFF

J: TRBJ2-7
size: .
length: 12
D: .
V: TRBV28
DNA: TGTGCCAGCGGAACTAGTTTCTACGAGCAGTACTTC
CDR3: CASGTSFYEQYF

J: TRBJ1-1
size: .
length: 15
D: .
V: TRBV6-5
DNA: TGTGCCAGCAGTTACTCGATGATGGCGAACACTGAAGCTTTCTTT
CDR3: CASSYSMMANTEAFF

J: TRBJ2-1
size: .
length: 15
D: TRBD2
V: TRBV5-6
DNA: TGTGCCAGCAGCTGGGGGACTAGCGGAAACAATGAGCAGTTCTTC
CDR3: CASSWGTSGNNEQFF

J: TRBJ1-2
size: .
length: 14
D: .
V: TRBV7-8
DNA: TGTGCCAGCAGCTTAGCGGGGTGGGACTATGGCTACACCTTC
CDR3: CASSLAGWDYGYTF

J: TRBJ2-7
size: .
length: 15
D: TRBD1
V: TRBV28
DNA: TGTGCCAGCAGTCCCTCCGGCCAGGGGGCCTACGAGCAGTACTTC
CDR3: CASSPSGQGAYEQYF

J: TRBJ1-1
size: .
length: 18
D: .
V: TRBV7-2
DNA: TGTGCCAGCAGCTTAGCGGTATTGATAGGAGAGGGCTCCACTGAAGCTTTCTTT
CDR3: CASSLAVLIGEGSTEAFF

J: TRBJ2-7
size: .
length: 13
D: .
V: TRBV10-3
DNA: TGTGCCATCAGTGACCGGTTCAACGACGAGCAGTACTTC
CDR3: CAISDRFNDEQYF

J: TRBJ2-3
size: .
length: 15
D: .
V: TRBV29-1
DNA: TGCAGCGTTGAAGTACGGTCGTCGGGGCCAGATACGCAGTATTTT
CDR3: CSVEVRSSGPDTQYF

J: TRBJ1-2
size: few
length: 13
D: .
V: TRBV19
DNA: TGTGCCAGCGGGAAGGTACAGAACTATGGCTACACCTTC
CDR3: CASGKVQNYGYTF

J: TRBJ2-3
size: .
length: 11
D: .
V: TRBV7-9
DNA: TGTGCCAGCAGCTTACGAGATACGCAGTATTTT
CDR3: CASSLRDTQYF

J: TRBJ1-5
size: .
length: 12
D: .
V: TRBV30
DNA: TGTGCCTGGAGTGCGGGGAATCAGCCCCAGCATTTT
CDR3: CAWSAGNQPQHF

J: TRBJ1-4
size: .
length: 11
D: .
V: TRBV11-2
DNA: TGTGCCAGCAGCCACGGTGGAAAACTGTTTTTT
CDR3: CASSHGGKLFF

J: TRBJ2-3
size: .
length: 16
D: TRBD2
V: TRBV28
DNA: TGTGCCAGCAGTCCCATAGCGGGAGGACACACAGATACGCAGTATTTT
CDR3: CASSPIAGGHTDTQYF

J: TRBJ2-3
size: .
length: 18
D: TRBD1
V: TRBV9
DNA: TGTGCCAGCTCCCGACGGCGACTAGGGACAGGGGGGGATGATACGCAGTATTTT
CDR3: CASSRRRLGTGGDDTQYF

J: TRBJ2-3
size: .
length: 13
D: .
V: TRBV11-1
DNA: TGTGCCAGCAGCTTAGAGGGAGGAGATACGCAGTATTTT
CDR3: CASSLEGGDTQYF

J: TRBJ1-2
size: .
length: 18
D: TRBD1
V: TRBV27
DNA: TGTGCCAGCAGGAGGGCGGGGGACTGGGACAGGGAAGATTATGGCTACACCTTC
CDR3: CASRRAGDWDREDYGYTF

J: TRBJ2-2
size: .
length: 15
D: TRBD2
V: TRBV19
DNA: TGTGCCAGTCGAAGACTAGCGGGTAACACCGGGGAGCTGTTTTTT
CDR3: CASRRLAGNTGELFF

J: TRBJ2-7
size: .
length: 14
D: TRBD2
V: TRBV7-8
DNA: TGTGCCAGCAGCCATGGGAGGGAATCCTACGAGCAGTACTTC
CDR3: CASSHGRESYEQYF

J: TRBJ2-5
size: .
length: 15
D: .
V: TRBV6-6
DNA: TGTGCCAGCAGTTACTCCAGATCGGGCCAAGAGACCCAGTACTTC
CDR3: CASSYSRSGQETQYF

J: TRBJ2-3
size: .
length: 19
D: TRBD2
V: TRBV15
DNA: TGTGCCACCAGCAGAGAAGCTAGCGGGAGGCGCCGTTGGGCAGATACGCAGTATTTT
CDR3: CATSREASGRRRWADTQYF

J: TRBJ1-1
size: .
length: 15
D: TRBD1
V: TRBV6-5
DNA: TGTGCCAGCAGTTACTCGCAGGGGGCGCGAACTGAAGCTTTCTTT
CDR3: CASSYSQGARTEAFF

J: TRBJ2-1
size: .
length: 16
D: TRBD2
V: TRBV10-1
DNA: TGCGCCAGCAGTGGGGGAGCGGGACTCTCCTACAATGAGCAGTTCTTC
CDR3: CASSGGAGLSYNEQFF

J: TRBJ2-3
size: .
length: 17
D: TRBD2
V: TRBV28
DNA: TGTGCCAGCAGTCCGACCCGACTAGCGGGATCCACAGATACGCAGTATTTT
CDR3: CASSPTRLAGSTDTQYF

J: TRBJ2-7
size: .
length: 15
D: TRBD1
V: TRBV6-1
DNA: TGTGCCAGCAGTACTCCCGGGACAGGGTTCTACGAGCAGTACTTC
CDR3: CASSTPGTGFYEQYF

J: TRBJ2-7
size: .
length: 14
D: TRBD2
V: TRBV11-2
DNA: TGTGCCAGCAGCCAATTTAGCGGGAGCAACGAGCAGTACTTC
CDR3: CASSQFSGSNEQYF

J: TRBJ2-7
size: .
length: 14
D: TRBD2
V: TRBV28
DNA: TGTGCCAGCGGAACTAGCGGGAGCTCCTACGAGCAGTACTTC
CDR3: CASGTSGSSYEQYF

J: TRBJ2-1
size: .
length: 15
D: TRBD2
V: TRBV29-1
DNA: TGCAGCGGGAGGGGGACTAGCGGGGCCTACAATGAGCAGTTCTTC
CDR3: CSGRGTSGAYNEQFF

J: TRBJ2-4
size: .
length: 14
D: TRBD1
V: TRBV6-5
DNA: TGTGCCAGCAGCAGGACAGGGGGCTTTAACATTCAGTACTTC
CDR3: CASSRTGGFNIQYF

J: TRBJ2-7
size: .
length: 13
D: .
V: TRBV4-2
DNA: TGTGCCAGCAGCCAAGATTTGGCGTACGAGCAGTACTTC
CDR3: CASSQDLAYEQYF

J: TRBJ1-6
size: .
length: 17
D: .
V: TRBV4-1
DNA: TGCGCCAGCAGCCAAGATCCTCTGTCAGGGGAGAATTCACCCCTCCACTTT
CDR3: CASSQDPLSGENSPLHF

J: TRBJ2-7
size: .
length: 14
D: .
V: TRBV28
DNA: TGTGCCAGCTCTTCAGTAAGACAGACCTACGAGCAGTACTTC
CDR3: CASSSVRQTYEQYF

J: TRBJ2-7
size: .
length: 14
D: TRBD1
V: TRBV4-3
DNA: TGCGCCAGCAGCCAACCGGGACAGGGAGGCGAGCAGTACTTC
CDR3: CASSQPGQGGEQYF

J: TRBJ1-2
size: .
length: 16
D: TRBD1
V: TRBV6-5
DNA: TGTGCCAGCAGTTACTCAACGACAGGGTCGGCCTATGGCTACACCTTC
CDR3: CASSYSTTGSAYGYTF